This passage covers 19 T cell receptor beta chains from one sample sequenced in a study of somatic mutations in cytotoxic T cells in rheumatoid arthritis. Method: immunoSEQ multiplex PCR; TCRdb's copy keeps in-frame clones and lacks some. The sample lists about 20,000 clones, around 80% occurring once. The sequenced material came from CD8+ T cells sorted from blood. All receptors derive from an adult with rheumatoid arthritis.

This chain links TRBV9 with TRBJ2-1; possibly TRBD2 for D (5 bases). Germline V CDR1 and CDR2: SGDLS, YYNGEE. Trimming pared 2 bases from V and 5 bases from J, leaving 11 bases between. The CDR3 is made up of 14 amino acids. CDR3 DNA sequence: TGTGCCAGCAGCGTCACGGGATCAGACAATGAGCAGTTCTTC. This encodes CASSVTGSDNEQFF.

This chain connects TRBV5-8 to TRBJ1-2; 8 nucleotides agree with TRBD1. The trim removed 5 bases at V and 0 bases at J, leaving 3 bases unmatched. Looked up from germline, CDR1 is SGHTS and CDR2 is YDEGEE. The CDR3 runs to 14 residues. The chain's CDR3 is CASSGQGTNYGYTF. CDR3 DNA sequence: TGTGCCAGCAGTGGACAGGGTACTAACTATGGCTACACCTTC.

The chain recombines TRBV14 with TRBJ2-6; D unresolved. The germline CDR1 and CDR2 sequences are SGHDN and FVKESK. Trimming took 2 bases from V and 0 from J, leaving 17 bases between them. The CDR3 is 19 amino acids. The CDR3 DNA reads as TGTGCCAGCAGCCAATTTAGGTACAGTCTATTCTCTGGGGCCAACGTCCTGACTTTC. Its translation: CASSQFRYSLFSGANVLTF.

The chain recombines TRBV7-2 with TRBJ2-3; 9 bases align to TRBD2. The CDR3 runs 16 residues. CDR1 and CDR2 (germline): SGHTA, FQGNSA. J lost 4 bases, V lost 5 bases, and 10 bases had no gene match. In nucleotides, the CDR3 is TGTGCCAGCAGCCCCTTGGGGGGACTAGCCGCAGATACGCAGTATTTT. This gives the protein CASSPLGGLAADTQYF.

The chain recombines TRBV11-3 with TRBJ2-1; 8 bases are a match to TRBD2. The CDR3 length is 16 residues. The germline gives CDR1 SGHNT, CDR2 YENEEA. The V segment lost 0 bases and the J segment 2 bases; nucleotides outside the gene matches: 3. CDR3 protein: CASSLDRLAPYNEQFF. Written as DNA, the CDR3 is TGTGCCAGCAGCTTAGATAGACTAGCGCCCTACAATGAGCAGTTCTTC.

The genes are TRBV6-5 and TRBJ1-2; TRBD1 might be the D (6 bases). V shed 6 bases and J shed 4 bases, with 18 bases lying between them. The germline gives CDR1 MNHEY, CDR2 SVGAGI. The CDR3 is 15 residues long. The CDR3 nucleotides read TGTGCCAGCAGCCCGAGGGGGGCGGCTTCCTATGGCTACACCTTC. Protein product: CASSPRGAASYGYTF.

The CDR3 sequence: CASKKNTEAFF. The CDR3 DNA is TGTGCCAGCAAAAAGAACACTGAAGCTTTCTTT. The chain couples TRBV27 to TRBJ1-1; D gene uncertain. Trimming left V 7 bases short and J 1 base short, with 4 bases between. Per the germline V gene, CDR1 is MNHEY and CDR2 is SMNVEV (reference sequence). The CDR3 loop spans 11 amino acids.

This chain joins TRBV12-5 and TRBJ2-7; D possibly corresponds to TRBD1 (5 bases). There are 16 residues in the CDR3. Between the trimmed V and J ends, which lost 4 bases and 3 bases, there was a span of 19 bases. The V gene's germline CDR1 is LGHNT and CDR2 FRNRAP. The DNA of the CDR3 is TGTGCTAGTGGTTCAGGTCAGGGTGTGGGGCTCTACGAGCAGTACTTC. Protein: CASGSGQGVGLYEQYF.

This clone was seen only once. CDR3 region: CASSQKIRGTGGDTQYF. The CDR3 DNA reads as TGCGCCAGCAGCCAGAAGATCAGGGGGACAGGGGGGGATACGCAGTATTTT. The V call is TRBV4-1, the J call TRBJ2-3; 11 nucleotides agree with TRBD1. The CDR3 length is 17 residues. V lost 3 bases to trimming and J lost 6 bases; unmatched junction nucleotides: 11. CDR1 and CDR2 (germline): MGHRA, YSYEKL.

This chain links TRBV6-4 with TRBJ1-1; 10 nucleotides match TRBD1. Germline-derived CDR1 and CDR2 are MRHNA and SNTAGT. CDR3 length: 15 amino acids. Germline trimming cut 6 bases from V and 3 bases from J; bases unmatched to any gene: 7. CDR3 sequence: CASSLFGTGDTEAFF. The DNA for the CDR3 is TGTGCCAGCAGCCTCTTTGGGACAGGGGACACTGAAGCTTTCTTT.

The chain links TRBV10-2 to TRBJ2-1, with a weak D call TRBD2 (5 bases). This CDR3 has 16 residues. Germline assignment: CDR1 WSHSY and CDR2 SAAADI. V gave up 3 bases and J gave up 3 bases, with 15 bases separating them. DNA of the CDR3: TGCGCCAGCAGTGAAGTGCTAGCTCAAGTCTACAATGAGCAGTTCTTC. This codes for CASSEVLAQVYNEQFF.

The DNA of the CDR3 is TGTGCCAGCAGCTTAGCACGGCTAGCGGCGAGCTCCTACGAGCAGTACTTC. Protein: CASSLARLAASSYEQYF. The genes are TRBV7-6 and TRBJ2-7, with TRBD2 matching 7 bases. V trimming: 0 bases; J trimming: 0 bases; junction bases outside the gene matches: 8. CDR3 size: 17 residues. Germline-derived CDR1 and CDR2 are SGHVS and FNYEAQ.

J is TRBJ1-1 and V is TRBV4-1; no definite D call. Trimming removed 2 bases from V and 1 base from J, with 5 bases in between. Germline V CDR1 and CDR2: MGHRA, YSYEKL. There are 13 residues in the CDR3. The CDR3 loop is CASSQPPNTEAFF. In nucleotides, the CDR3 is TGCGCCAGCAGCCAACCCCCGAACACTGAAGCTTTCTTT.

The V gene is TRBV7-9, the J gene TRBJ2-1; D is unresolved. Per germline, CDR1 SEHNR and CDR2 FQNEAQ (reference sequence). The V end lost 7 bases, the J end lost 5 bases, and 9 bases lay between the germline ends. The CDR3 sequence is 12 residues long. CDR3 DNA sequence: TGTGCCAGCACATTAGTTGACAATGAGCAGTTCTTC. Translated, it gives CASTLVDNEQFF.

The V call is TRBV4-2, the J call TRBJ2-7; 7 bases line up with TRBD2. Germline V lookup: CDR1 LGHNA, CDR2 YNFKEQ. J was trimmed by 4 bases and V by 1 base; bases with no gene match: 7. The CDR3 is 15 residues long. CDR3 protein: CASSQVAGVEYEQYF. The CDR3 region has the DNA TGTGCCAGCAGCCAAGTTGCGGGAGTCGAGTACGAGCAGTACTTC.

The chain employs TRBV2 and TRBJ2-7; unclear D gene. The CDR3 extends over 11 amino acids. V was pared by 6 bases and J by 3 bases, with 6 bases between. From germline, CDR1 is SNHLY and CDR2 FYNNEI. The CDR3 DNA sequence: TGTGCCAGCAGCGTAGACTACGAGCAGTACTTC. It yields the protein CASSVDYEQYF.

This clone was observed a handful of times. The V call is TRBV6-1, the J call TRBJ2-7; D perhaps matches TRBD2 (5 bases). Germline CDR1 is MNHNS and CDR2 is SASEGT. Trimming left V 5 bases short and J 6 bases short, with 20 bases between. The CDR3 has 15 amino acids. CDR3 sequence (DNA): TGTGCCAGCAGTATGACTGGAGGAACTTCGGGCGAGCAGTACTTC. It specifies CASSMTGGTSGEQYF.

The rearrangement links TRBV6-6 to TRBJ1-1; D is unresolved. The V end was cut by 2 bases, the J end by 5 bases, with 15 bases between. Germline CDR1 is MNHNY and CDR2 is SVGAGI (reference sequence). The CDR3 length is 15 residues. CDR3 in amino acids: CASSYPGGRETEAFF. The CDR3 DNA reads as TGTGCCAGCAGTTACCCAGGCGGGCGAGAGACTGAAGCTTTCTTT.

This clone was counted a single time. The V call is TRBV4-1, the J call TRBJ2-1, with a weak D call TRBD1 (5 bases). CDR3 length equals 15 residues. Between the trimmed V and J ends, which lost 5 bases and 0 bases, there was a span of 11 bases. Looked up from germline, CDR1 is MGHRA and CDR2 is YSYEKL. CDR3 in amino acids: CASSEGVSSYNEQFF. DNA for the CDR3: TGCGCCAGCAGCGAAGGGGTTAGCTCCTACAATGAGCAGTTCTTC.